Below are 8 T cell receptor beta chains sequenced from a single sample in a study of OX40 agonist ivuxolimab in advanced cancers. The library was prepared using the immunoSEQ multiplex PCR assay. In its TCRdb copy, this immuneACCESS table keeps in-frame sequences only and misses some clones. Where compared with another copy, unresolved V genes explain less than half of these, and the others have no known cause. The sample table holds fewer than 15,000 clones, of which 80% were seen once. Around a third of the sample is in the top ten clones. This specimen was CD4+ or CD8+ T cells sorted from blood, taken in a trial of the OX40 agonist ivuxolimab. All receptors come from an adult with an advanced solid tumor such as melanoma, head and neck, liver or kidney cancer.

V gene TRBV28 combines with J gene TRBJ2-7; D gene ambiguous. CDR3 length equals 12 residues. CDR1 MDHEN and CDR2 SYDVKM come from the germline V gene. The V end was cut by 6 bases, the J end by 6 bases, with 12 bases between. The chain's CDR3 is CASRRLPLEQYF. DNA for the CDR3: TGTGCCAGCAGGAGACTCCCGCTCGAGCAGTACTTC.

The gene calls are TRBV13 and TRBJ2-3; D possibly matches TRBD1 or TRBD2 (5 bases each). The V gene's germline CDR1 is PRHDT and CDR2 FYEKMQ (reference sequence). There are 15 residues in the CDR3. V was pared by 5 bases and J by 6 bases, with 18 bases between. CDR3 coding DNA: TGTGCCAGCAGCGACGAGGGACGGCCGGAGGATACGCAGTATTTT. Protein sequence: CASSDEGRPEDTQYF.

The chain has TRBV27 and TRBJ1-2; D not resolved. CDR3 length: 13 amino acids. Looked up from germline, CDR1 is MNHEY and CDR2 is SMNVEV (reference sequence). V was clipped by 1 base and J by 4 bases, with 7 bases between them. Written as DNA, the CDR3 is TGTGCCAGCAGTTTATTTGTTTCCTATGGCTACACCTTC. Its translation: CASSLFVSYGYTF.

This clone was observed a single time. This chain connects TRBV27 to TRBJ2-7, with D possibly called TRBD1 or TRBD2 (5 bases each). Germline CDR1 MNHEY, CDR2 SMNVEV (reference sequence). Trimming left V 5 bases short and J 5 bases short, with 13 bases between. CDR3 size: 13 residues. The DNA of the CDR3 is TGTGCCAGCAGTGTCGGGGACGCCAACGAGCAGTACTTC. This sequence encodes CASSVGDANEQYF.

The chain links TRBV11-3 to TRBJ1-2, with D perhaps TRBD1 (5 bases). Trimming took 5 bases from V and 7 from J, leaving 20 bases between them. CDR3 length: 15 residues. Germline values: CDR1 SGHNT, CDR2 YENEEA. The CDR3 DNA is TGTGCCAGCAGCCAGGTGCGGGAGACAGCCTCTGGCTACACCTTC. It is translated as CASSQVRETASGYTF.

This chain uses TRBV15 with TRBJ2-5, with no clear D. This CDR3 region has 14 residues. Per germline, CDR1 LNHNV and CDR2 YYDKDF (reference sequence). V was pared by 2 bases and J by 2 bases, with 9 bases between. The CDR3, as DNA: TGTGCCACCAGCAGAAGTAACACTCAAGAGACCCAGTACTTC. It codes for CATSRSNTQETQYF.

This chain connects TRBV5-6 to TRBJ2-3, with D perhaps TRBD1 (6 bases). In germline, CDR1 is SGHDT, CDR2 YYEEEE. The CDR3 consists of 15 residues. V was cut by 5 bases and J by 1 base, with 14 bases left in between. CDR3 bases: TGTGCCAGCAGTTGGGACACCCCTGGCACAGATACGCAGTATTTT. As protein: CASSWDTPGTDTQYF.

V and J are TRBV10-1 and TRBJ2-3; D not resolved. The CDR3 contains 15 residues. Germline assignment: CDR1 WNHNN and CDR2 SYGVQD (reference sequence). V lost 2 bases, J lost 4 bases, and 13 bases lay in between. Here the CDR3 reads CASSETTREADTQYF. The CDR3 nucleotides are TGCGCCAGCAGTGAGACAACCCGCGAGGCAGATACGCAGTATTTT.